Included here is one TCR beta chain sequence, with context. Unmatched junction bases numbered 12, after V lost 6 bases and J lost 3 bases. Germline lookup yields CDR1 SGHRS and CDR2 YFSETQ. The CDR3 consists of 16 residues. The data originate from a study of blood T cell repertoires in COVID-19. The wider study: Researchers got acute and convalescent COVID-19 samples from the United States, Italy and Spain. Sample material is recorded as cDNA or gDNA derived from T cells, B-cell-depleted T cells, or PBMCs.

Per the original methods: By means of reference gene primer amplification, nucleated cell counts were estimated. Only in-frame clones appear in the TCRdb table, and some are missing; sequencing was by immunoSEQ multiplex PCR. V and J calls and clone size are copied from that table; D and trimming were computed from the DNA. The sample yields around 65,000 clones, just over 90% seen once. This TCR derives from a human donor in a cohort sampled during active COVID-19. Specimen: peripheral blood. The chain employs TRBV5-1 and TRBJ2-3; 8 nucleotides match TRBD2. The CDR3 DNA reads TGCGCCAGCACGGAACTAGCGGTAAGAGAGACAGATACGCAGTATTTT. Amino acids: CASTELAVRETDTQYF.